This T cell receptor (beta chain) was observed in a study of blood T cell repertoires in COVID-19. Study information: PBMCs, B-cell-depleted T cells, or T cells provided the cDNA or gDNA that made up the material.

Grouping used clinical history reported by participants in a survey and questionnaire. For recovered donors of Cohort 3, there were two negative PCRs, clearance, or symptom resolution. The data were produced by immunoSEQ multiplex PCR, yet TCRdb's version contains in-frame clones alone and is incomplete. The data contain more than 150,000 clones, about four fifths of them singletons. Germline V gives CDR1 LNHDA, CDR2 SQIVND (reference sequence). The CDR3 consists of 15 residues. Trimming removed 3 bases from V and 3 bases from J, with 15 bases in between. The sequencing input was PBMCs or T cells enriched from blood (not recorded which). This receptor was identified in a man between 35 and 55 years old who had recovered from COVID-19. V usage is TRBV19 and J usage is TRBJ2-7, with a possible D match to TRBD1 (5 bases). The CDR3 sequence: CASSMRGRELYEQYF. The CDR3 DNA follows: TGTGCCAGTAGTATGCGAGGCAGGGAACTCTACGAGCAGTACTTC.